A single sample gave rise to the 32 T cell receptor beta chains below, sequenced in a study of T cell repertoires in cytomegalovirus infection. Their recognized antigens are unknown. TCRdb reprocessed the reads with MiXCR, giving one entry per CDR3 protein. The sample shows hundreds of thousands of distinct CDR3 sequences, about a third of them seen only once. The sample consisted of cultured CD8+ T cells from PBMCs, taken from culture after CMV antigen stimulation. These receptors originate from a human donor in good health (CMV status not recorded). Some clones in this sample may be carry-over from other donors' samples.

This clonotype showed up just once. The rearrangement links TRBV15 to TRBJ2-3; no definite D call. Trimming took 6 bases from V and 5 from J, leaving 15 bases between them. The CDR3 totals 14 residues. Germline V gene lookup returns CDR1 LNHNV and CDR2 YYDKDF (reference sequence). In DNA, the CDR3 is TGTGCCACCAGTCATGTCGGTCGAGGAGATACGCAGTATTTT. Amino acid sequence: CATSHVGRGDTQYF.

The V and J genes are TRBV20-1 and TRBJ2-5, with D uncertain. This CDR3 region has 14 residues. Deletions cut 2 bases from V and 4 bases from J, with 14 bases between. CDR1 is DFQATT, CDR2 SNEGSKA, per germline (reference sequence). This CDR3 reads CSARYGRLVETQYF. Written as DNA, the CDR3 is TGCAGTGCTAGATATGGCAGGCTCGTAGAGACCCAGTACTTC.

This clonotype appeared a few times. The CDR3 sequence is CASRTAAGSSYEQYV. CDR3 in DNA: TGTGCCAGCAGGACCGCGGCAGGGAGCTCCTACGAGCAGTACGTC. The chain couples TRBV27 to TRBJ2-7; D possibly matches TRBD1 or TRBD2 (5 bases each). Germline CDR1 reads MNHEY; CDR2 reads SMNVEV (reference sequence). V was trimmed by 6 bases and J by 0 bases, leaving 15 bases between them. The CDR3 consists of 15 residues.

The gene calls are TRBV7-3 and TRBJ2-2, with a weak D call TRBD2 (5 bases). The length of the CDR3 is 13 residues. Germline loops: CDR1 SGHTA, CDR2 FQGTGA. V was clipped by 8 bases and J by 7 bases, with 14 bases between them. DNA of the CDR3: TGTGCCAGCTGTGGGCTTCGGGGCGGGGAGCTGTTTTTT. Its protein is CASCGLRGGELFF.

The rearrangement joins TRBV27 to TRBJ2-2; D gene ambiguous. The CDR3 sequence is 13 residues long. The germline CDR1 and CDR2 sequences are MNHEY and SMNVEV (reference sequence). The ends were cut back, 8 bases at V and 3 bases at J, with 10 bases in the middle. Written as DNA, the CDR3 is TGTGCCAGCGGCAGAGGATACACCGGGGAGCTGTTTTTT. Translating gives CASGRGYTGELFF.

The chain links TRBV12-3 or TRBV12-4 to TRBJ2-3; 7 bases line up with TRBD1. V was pared by 5 bases and J by 15 bases, with 11 bases of the junction left unmatched. CDR3 length: 12 residues. CDR3 sequence: CASSPDRVPPYF. The CDR3 region has the DNA TGTGCCAGCAGTCCCGACAGGGTCCCGCCTTATTTT.

This clonotype was counted between two and nine times. The rearrangement uses TRBV7-6 and TRBJ2-1; 13 nucleotides line up with TRBD2. V shed 5 bases, J shed 3 bases, and the junction held 16 bases outside the gene matches. Germline CDR1 and CDR2: SGHVS and FNYEAQ. This CDR3 is built from 20 residues. The CDR3, as DNA: TGTGCCAGCAGCGGGCCACTAGCGGGGGGGCCACAGAGGAACTACAATGAGCAGTTCTTC. Protein product: CASSGPLAGGPQRNYNEQFF. Based on the CDR3 plus reference TRBV7-6 and TRBJ2-1, the full variable domain is GAGVSQSPRYKVTKRGQDVALRCDPISGHVSLYWYRQALGQGPEFLTYFNYEAQQDKSGLPNDRFSAERPEGSISTLTIQRTEQRDSAMYRCASSGPLAGGPQRNYNEQFFGPGTRLTVL.

V gene TRBV6-1 combines with J gene TRBJ1-1; weak D call: TRBD1 (6 bases). The V and J ends lost 7 bases and 4 bases respectively, with 19 bases between them. The germline CDR1 and CDR2 sequences are MNHNS and SASEGT. The length of the CDR3 is 15 residues. The CDR3 nucleotides read TGTGCCAGCATTCATCTAGGGGGGGGAGGCACTGAAGCTTTCTTT. Protein: CASIHLGGGGTEAFF.

This clonotype was seen more than once but under ten times. The chain links TRBV27 to TRBJ1-1, with 9 bases that match TRBD1. Per germline, CDR1 MNHEY and CDR2 SMNVEV (reference sequence). Unmatched junction bases numbered 15, after V lost 7 bases and J lost 6 bases. The CDR3 runs to 16 residues. CDR3: CASTPYITGGAAEAFF. The DNA of the CDR3 is TGTGCCAGCACCCCATACATTACAGGGGGCGCGGCTGAAGCTTTCTTT.

Concerning this clonotype: This may be a read error: a much more frequent sequence differs by one nucleotide. This sequence joins TRBV7-2 and TRBJ2-1, with D possibly matching TRBD2 (5 bases). The CDR3 extends over 14 amino acids. CDR1 is SGHTA and CDR2 is FQGNSA in the germline V gene. The CDR3 nucleotides are TGTGCCAACAGCTTGGTCCGGAGGAAAGATGAGCAGTTCTTC. Residues: CANSLVRRKDEQFF.

This clonotype showed up just a few times. This chain joins TRBV6-5 and TRBJ1-6; 7 bases are shared with TRBD1. The CDR3 totals 18 residues. V was clipped by 6 bases and J by 8 bases; unmatched bases: 19. From germline, CDR1 is MNHEY and CDR2 SVGAGI. CDR3 nucleotide sequence: TGTGCCAGCAGCCCTTATAGGATTTACGGGACAGAGGATTCACCCCTCCACTTT. Translated: CASSPYRIYGTEDSPLHF.

This chain joins TRBV10-3 and TRBJ2-3; a possible D gene is TRBD2 (5 bases). Trimming removed 2 bases from V and 0 bases from J, with 12 bases in between. The CDR3 has 16 amino acids. The germline V gene has CDR1 ENHRY and CDR2 SYGVKD. CDR3 in DNA: TGTGCCATCAGTGAGCCGGACTCCCCGAGCACAGATACGCAGTATTTT. This gives the protein CAISEPDSPSTDTQYF.

The sample holds many counts of this clonotype. The chain employs TRBV6-5 and TRBJ2-6; D remains unclear. Trimming stripped 9 bases from V and 0 bases from J, with 9 bases between. CDR1 is MNHEY, CDR2 SVGAGI, per germline. The CDR3 length is 14 residues. The CDR3 reads CASSVSSGANVLTF. CDR3 nucleotides: TGTGCCAGTTCGGTGAGCTCTGGGGCCAACGTCCTGACTTTC.

On this clonotype: This clone may be a read error of a much larger clone one base away. The chain carries TRBV7-6 and TRBJ2-1, with TRBD2 as a possible D gene (6 bases). V lost 5 bases to trimming and J lost 0 bases, with 14 bases between them. The CDR3 is made up of 16 amino acids. Per the germline V gene, CDR1 is SGHVS and CDR2 is FNYEAQ. CDR3 in amino acids: CASSLDGGSSYNEQFF. The CDR3 nucleotides read TGTGCCAGCAGCCTAGATGGGGGGAGCTCCTACAATGAGCAGTTCTTC.

V is TRBV20-1 and J is TRBJ2-3, with unresolved D. V lost 3 bases and J lost 0, with 10 bases in between. Germline CDR1 DFQATT, CDR2 SNEGSKA (reference sequence). The CDR3 is 14 residues long. The CDR3 DNA reads TGCAGTGCTAGCTCGACGGGTAGCACAGATACGCAGTATTTT. Amino acids: CSASSTGSTDTQYF.

This clonotype has only a few counts. This chain connects TRBV7-2 to TRBJ1-4; D is undetermined. Germline CDR1 reads SGHTA; CDR2 reads FQGNSA. With 8 bases removed from V and 8 bases from J, the gap between germline ends came to 21 bases. The CDR3 loop spans 15 amino acids. In DNA, the CDR3 is TGTGCCAGCCGATTCTTCGGCAGCGAGAACGAAAAACTGTTTTTT. Translation gives CASRFFGSENEKLFF.

The gene calls are TRBV20-1 and TRBJ2-1; TRBD1 matches 9 bases. Per the germline V gene, CDR1 is DFQATT and CDR2 is SNEGSKA (reference sequence). V was pared by 6 bases and J by 9 bases, with 21 bases of the junction left unmatched. This CDR3 has 17 residues. This chain's CDR3 is CSAGRDRAGWVWGEQFF. The CDR3 DNA reads as TGCAGTGCGGGTCGGGACAGGGCGGGGTGGGTTTGGGGTGAGCAGTTCTTC.

This clonotype was observed a few times. The rearrangement joins TRBV11-2 to TRBJ2-1, with a tentative D call TRBD2 (5 bases). There are 13 residues in the CDR3. The V gene lost 5 bases and the J gene lost 8 bases, with 13 bases spanning the gap. Per germline, CDR1 SGHAT and CDR2 FQNNGV. The CDR3 bases are TGTGCCAGCAGCCAACGGGGTAGAGATGAGCAGTTCTTC. This encodes CASSQRGRDEQFF. The whole variable domain, remainder taken from reference TRBV11-2 and TRBJ2-1, is EAGVAQSPRYKIIEKRQSVAFWCNPISGHATLYWYQQILGQGPKLLIQFQNNGVVDDSQLPKDRFSAERLKGVDSTLKIQPAKLEDSAVYLCASSQRGRDEQFFGPGTRLTVL.

This clonotype was seen a handful of times. The chain combines TRBV6-2 or TRBV6-3 with TRBJ2-1; possibly TRBD2 for D (7 bases). Between the trimmed V and J ends, which lost 2 bases and 6 bases, there was a span of 14 bases. This CDR3 has 15 residues. Germline V gives CDR1 MNHEY, CDR2 SVGEGT. DNA for the CDR3: TGTGCCAGCAGTTACGGGGGGGGGCCCGCCAATGAGCAGTTCTTC. Translated, it gives CASSYGGGPANEQFF.

This clonotype was seen only a few times. V gene TRBV20-1 combines with J gene TRBJ1-1; TRBD1 aligns across 8 bases. This CDR3 contains 14 residues. With 0 bases clipped from V and 4 bases from J, the junction kept 4 bases outside the gene matches. The germline V gene has CDR1 DFQATT and CDR2 SNEGSKA (reference sequence). The CDR3, as DNA: TGCAGTGCTAGAGATCAGGGGGCAAGCACTGAAGCTTTCTTT. It is translated as CSARDQGASTEAFF.

The CDR3 DNA follows: TGTGCCAGCGTCTCTTCCGGGACAGGGGTGGCTGAAGCTTTCTTT. This codes for CASVSSGTGVAEAFF. This chain uses TRBV27 with TRBJ1-1; TRBD1 matches 10 bases. The CDR3 is 15 residues long. With V trimmed by 8 bases and J by 6 bases, 12 bases remained unmatched. The germline V gene has CDR1 MNHEY and CDR2 SMNVEV (reference sequence).

The chain has TRBV7-9 and TRBJ1-1, with D possibly matching TRBD1 (5 bases). V lost 1 base and J lost 0, with 15 bases in between. Germline V gives CDR1 SEHNR, CDR2 FQNEAQ (reference sequence). The CDR3 consists of 17 residues. As DNA, the CDR3 is TGTGCCAGCAGCTTAGGGTTACAGGTCCTATTGAACACTGAAGCTTTCTTT. This encodes CASSLGLQVLLNTEAFF.

The chain carries TRBV10-3 and TRBJ2-3, with 8 nucleotides matching TRBD2. Looked up from germline, CDR1 is ENHRY and CDR2 is SYGVKD. With 6 bases clipped from V and 1 base from J, the junction kept 6 bases outside the gene matches. There are 15 residues in the CDR3. CDR3 sequence reads: CAIRRKAGGTDTQYF. CDR3 DNA: TGTGCCATCAGGAGAAAAGCGGGGGGCACAGATACGCAGTATTTT.

The chain employs TRBV11-2 and TRBJ2-6; D not certain. CDR1 and CDR2 from the germline V gene are SGHAT and FQNNGV. V gave up 2 bases and J gave up 3 bases, with 8 bases separating them. This CDR3 comprises 15 residues. The CDR3 nucleotides are TGTGCCAGCAGCTTATTATATGGTGGGGCCAACGTCCTGACTTTC. This translates into CASSLLYGGANVLTF.

The rearrangement uses TRBV7-2 and TRBJ2-2; 8 bases align to TRBD2. Unmatched junction bases numbered 5, after V lost 2 bases and J lost 3 bases. Germline V CDR1 and CDR2: SGHTA, FQGNSA. The CDR3 covers 16 residues. This CDR3 is CASSLNGGAYTGELFF. DNA of the CDR3: TGTGCCAGCAGCTTAAACGGGGGGGCGTACACCGGGGAGCTGTTTTTT. Complete variable domain (other parts from reference TRBV7-2 and TRBJ2-2): GAGVSQSPSNKVTEKGKDVELRCDPISGHTALYWYRQSLGQGLEFLIYFQGNSAPDKSGLPSDRFSAERTGGSVSTLTIQRTQQEDSAVYLCASSLNGGAYTGELFFGEGSRLTVL.

This clonotype was seen a few times. The chain links TRBV19 to TRBJ1-2, with D unresolved. Germline CDR1 is LNHDA and CDR2 is SQIVND (reference sequence). V was trimmed by 4 bases and J by 6 bases, leaving 6 bases between them. This CDR3 is built from 11 residues. In DNA form, the CDR3 reads TGTGCCAGTAGTACGGGCCATGGCTACACCTTC. Amino acids: CASSTGHGYTF.

V gene TRBV5-5 combines with J gene TRBJ2-3; D perhaps matches TRBD1 (5 bases). Germline V gene sequence: CDR1 SGHKS, CDR2 YYEKEE (reference sequence). Trimming removed 0 bases at V and 0 bases at J, with 11 bases between. The CDR3 runs to 16 residues. CDR3 loop: CASSLVGALSTDTQYF. As DNA, the CDR3 is TGTGCCAGCAGCTTGGTAGGGGCCCTCAGCACAGATACGCAGTATTTT.

This clonotype turned up a few times. The chain links TRBV6-5 to TRBJ2-2; 9 bases align to TRBD1. V lost 2 bases and J lost 2; bases outside the gene matches: 6. There are 17 residues in the CDR3. Per the germline V gene, CDR1 is MNHEY and CDR2 is SVGAGI. The CDR3 nucleotides read TGTGCCAGCAGTTACCCCAGACAGGGGGATAACACCGGGGAGCTGTTTTTT. It codes for CASSYPRQGDNTGELFF.

This clonotype came up a few times. The gene calls are TRBV7-9 and TRBJ1-2; D is undetermined. Germline V CDR1 and CDR2: SEHNR, FQNEAQ (reference sequence). Between the trimmed V and J ends, which lost 6 bases and 5 bases, there was a span of 16 bases. The CDR3 is made up of 14 amino acids. The DNA for the CDR3 is TGTGCCAGCAGTGTAGGCGGGAATTTTTATGGCTACACCTTC. Protein product: CASSVGGNFYGYTF.

The CDR3 region has the DNA TGTGCCAGCAGTTACTGGCGGACCGGGAGGGTGAACACTGAAGCTTTCTTT. Translation: CASSYWRTGRVNTEAFF. This chain joins TRBV6-2 or TRBV6-3 and TRBJ1-1, with no clear D. V was cut by 1 base and J by 0 bases, with 15 bases left in between. Germline loops: CDR1 MNHEY, CDR2 SVGEGT. The CDR3 runs 17 residues.

This clonotype appeared a few times. This chain links TRBV7-8 with TRBJ1-4; D is possibly TRBD1 (6 bases). The CDR3 spans 14 residues. V dropped 5 bases and J dropped 4 bases, with 11 bases sitting between them. CDR1 is SGHVS, CDR2 FQNEAQ, per germline. CDR3 residues: CASSMDRLNEKLFF. CDR3 nucleotides: TGTGCCAGCAGCATGGACAGACTTAATGAAAAACTGTTTTTT.

In this sample, this clonotype turned up many times. The chain uses TRBV7-8 and TRBJ2-1, with TRBD1 matching 8 bases. Germline CDR1 is SGHVS and CDR2 is FQNEAQ. This CDR3 has 15 amino acids. The V and J ends lost 3 bases and 4 bases, in that order; junction bases with no gene match: 5. CDR3 residues: CASSFRDRTYNEQFF. CDR3 nucleotides: TGTGCCAGCAGCTTCCGGGACAGGACTTACAATGAGCAGTTCTTC.